This T cell receptor beta chain was profiled in a study of blood T cell repertoires in COVID-19. At the level of the study: Nucleic acid was either cDNA or gDNA, and it came from T cells, B-cell-depleted T cells, or PBMCs.

This CDR3 is built from 13 residues. The V end was cut by 0 bases, the J end by 4 bases, with 6 bases between. In germline, CDR1 is SGHTA, CDR2 FQGTGA. There are a few counts of this clone. The authors' processing: Reference gene primers were amplified, and this amplification served to estimate nucleated cell counts. Method: immunoSEQ multiplex PCR; TCRdb's copy keeps in-frame clones and lacks some. V and J calls and clone size are those listed in that table; D and trimming were worked out from the DNA. This table holds 200,000 to 300,000 clones, around nine tenths found once. Material for sequencing was peripheral blood. The TCR sequence derives from a woman aged 55-70 years with COVID-19, enrolled during active disease. The V and J genes are TRBV7-3 and TRBJ1-1; D gene uncertain. This chain's CDR3 is CASSLTPRTEAFF. The CDR3 region has the DNA TGTGCCAGCAGCTTAACTCCCCGCACTGAAGCTTTCTTT.